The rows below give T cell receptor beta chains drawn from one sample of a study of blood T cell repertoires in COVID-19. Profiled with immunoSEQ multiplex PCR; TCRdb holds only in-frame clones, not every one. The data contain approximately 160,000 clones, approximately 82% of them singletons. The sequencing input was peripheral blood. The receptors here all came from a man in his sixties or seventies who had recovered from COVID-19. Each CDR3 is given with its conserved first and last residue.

cdr3_aa: CASSIESGTSGYNEQFF
j_call: TRBJ2-1
v_call: TRBV19

cdr3_aa: CASSLDRDRVYNEQFF
j_call: TRBJ2-1
v_call: TRBV18

cdr3_aa: CASSPQGDSSGNTIYF
j_call: TRBJ1-3
v_call: TRBV14

cdr3_aa: CASSLRGPEKTQYF
j_call: TRBJ2-5
v_call: TRBV13

cdr3_aa: CASSVTGDTGELFF
j_call: TRBJ2-2
v_call: TRBV9

cdr3_aa: CASSSELVSQETQYF
j_call: TRBJ2-5
v_call: TRBV5-5

cdr3_aa: CASSPGLEHNEQFF
j_call: TRBJ2-1
v_call: TRBV7-2

cdr3_aa: CASSQVLAEGPVF
j_call: TRBJ2-1
v_call: TRBV3-1/TRBV3-2

cdr3_aa: CASSGRQGWNTEAFF
j_call: TRBJ1-1
v_call: TRBV27

cdr3_aa: CAISEEGVNTGELFF
j_call: TRBJ2-2
v_call: TRBV10-3

cdr3_aa: CASSEAGLAGYEQYF
j_call: TRBJ2-7
v_call: TRBV6-1

cdr3_aa: CASSERTGGSNSPLHF
j_call: TRBJ1-6
v_call: TRBV7-2

cdr3_aa: CASSLALSAGGPDTQYF
j_call: TRBJ2-3
v_call: TRBV5-4

cdr3_aa: CASSLEPGQGFSAGGEKLFF
j_call: TRBJ1-4
v_call: TRBV5-5

cdr3_aa: CASSSLGTSGGAGSGGELFF
j_call: TRBJ2-2
v_call: TRBV5-1

cdr3_aa: CASGRGMEDTQYF
j_call: TRBJ2-3
v_call: TRBV12-5

cdr3_aa: CASSHSSTDTQYF
j_call: TRBJ2-3
v_call: TRBV5-8

cdr3_aa: CASRYLAGFTDTQYF
j_call: TRBJ2-3
v_call: TRBV6-6

cdr3_aa: CATSGQGRGYGYTF
j_call: TRBJ1-2
v_call: TRBV24-1

cdr3_aa: CASSEFLGLAGQDEQYF
j_call: TRBJ2-7
v_call: TRBV2

cdr3_aa: CASREGLAVTNTGELFF
j_call: TRBJ2-2
v_call: TRBV2

cdr3_aa: CASSLANISPLHF
j_call: TRBJ1-6
v_call: TRBV27

cdr3_aa: CASSLQYYNEQFF
j_call: TRBJ2-1
v_call: TRBV5-4

cdr3_aa: CAWSGTGLTEQYF
j_call: TRBJ2-7
v_call: TRBV30

cdr3_aa: CASSIGRDGADTQYF
j_call: TRBJ2-3
v_call: TRBV19

cdr3_aa: CASSLARSQGWQPQHF
j_call: TRBJ1-5
v_call: TRBV7-8

cdr3_aa: CASSQDTKRTDTQYF
j_call: TRBJ2-3
v_call: TRBV4-3

cdr3_aa: CASSPGTSRDISYNEQFF
j_call: TRBJ2-1
v_call: TRBV7-3

cdr3_aa: CASSPPGTGDEKLFF
j_call: TRBJ1-4
v_call: TRBV18

cdr3_aa: CASSELGQASDTDTQYF
j_call: TRBJ2-3
v_call: TRBV5-6

cdr3_aa: CASSLGQLISYEQYF
j_call: TRBJ2-7
v_call: TRBV5-1

cdr3_aa: CASSQDNMGRTTQPQHF
j_call: TRBJ1-5
v_call: TRBV4-1

cdr3_aa: CASSVALDGTEQFF
j_call: TRBJ2-1
v_call: TRBV9

cdr3_aa: CASSQEVAGGYEQYF
j_call: TRBJ2-7
v_call: TRBV4-2

cdr3_aa: CASSGPKSGESGNTIYF
j_call: TRBJ1-3
v_call: TRBV9

cdr3_aa: CSARTGGANTGELFF
j_call: TRBJ2-2
v_call: TRBV29-1

cdr3_aa: CASSFFSGNTGELFF
j_call: TRBJ2-2
v_call: TRBV7-6

cdr3_aa: CASRSDRDQETQYF
j_call: TRBJ2-5
v_call: TRBV27

cdr3_aa: CASSTTVPYEQYF
j_call: TRBJ2-7
v_call: TRBV6-2/TRBV6-3

cdr3_aa: CASSLVGTSGHNTGELFF
j_call: TRBJ2-2
v_call: TRBV13

cdr3_aa: CASSVQQGANEQYF
j_call: TRBJ2-7
v_call: TRBV28

cdr3_aa: CASSLAQGTTEAFF
j_call: TRBJ1-1
v_call: TRBV7-9

cdr3_aa: CASRPRLAGRETDTQYF
j_call: TRBJ2-3
v_call: TRBV12-1

cdr3_aa: CASSEGDRPGELFF
j_call: TRBJ2-2
v_call: TRBV6-5

cdr3_aa: CASNQDGNYEQYF
j_call: TRBJ2-7
v_call: TRBV28

cdr3_aa: CASSSQTVYEQYF
j_call: TRBJ2-7
v_call: TRBV7-2

cdr3_aa: CASSLGGTDTQYF
j_call: TRBJ2-3
v_call: TRBV5-1